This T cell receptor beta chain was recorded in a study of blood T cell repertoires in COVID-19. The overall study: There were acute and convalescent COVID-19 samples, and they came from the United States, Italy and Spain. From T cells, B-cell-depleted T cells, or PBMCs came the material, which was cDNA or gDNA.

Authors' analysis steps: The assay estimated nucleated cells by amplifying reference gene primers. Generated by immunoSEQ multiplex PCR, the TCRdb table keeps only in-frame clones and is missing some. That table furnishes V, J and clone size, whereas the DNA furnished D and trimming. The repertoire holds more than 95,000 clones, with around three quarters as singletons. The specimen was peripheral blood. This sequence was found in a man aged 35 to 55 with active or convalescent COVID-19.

CDR3 bases: TGTGCCAGCAGCCAAGGAAGGAGTGGGTATGGCTACACCTTC. This gives the protein CASSQGRSGYGYTF. The gene calls are TRBV3-1 (or the pseudogene TRBV3-2) and TRBJ1-2; no reliable D call. With 1 base removed from V and 5 bases from J, the gap between germline ends came to 11 bases. The CDR3 length is 14 residues. CDR1 is LGHDT and CDR2 is YNNKEL in the germline V gene (reference sequence).